Each of the 29 T cell receptor beta chains below was sequenced from the same sample in a study of blood T cell repertoires in COVID-19. The data were produced by immunoSEQ multiplex PCR, yet TCRdb's version contains in-frame clones alone and is incomplete. The table includes 95,000 to 150,000 clones, approximately 83% detected once. The sample was peripheral blood. These receptor sequences come from a man aged 55-75 years with acute or convalescent COVID-19.

The rearrangement joins TRBV18 to TRBJ1-3; 8 bases are a match to TRBD1. V lost 1 base, J lost 0 bases, and 2 bases stayed unmatched. The V gene's germline CDR1 is KGHSH and CDR2 LQKENI. The CDR3 is made up of 16 amino acids. CDR3 bases: TGTGCCAGCTCACCACGGGACAGGTTCTCTGGAAACACCATATATTTT. Protein sequence: CASSPRDRFSGNTIYF.

This clone occurred once. J is TRBJ2-6 and V is TRBV24-1; TRBD2 might be the D (5 bases). Germline loops: CDR1 KGHDR, CDR2 SFDVKD. The ends were cut back, 4 bases at V and 0 bases at J, with 9 bases in the middle. This CDR3 comprises 16 residues. CDR3 sequence: CATSDPGYSGANVLTF. In DNA, the CDR3 is TGTGCCACCAGTGACCCGGGGTACTCTGGGGCCAACGTCCTGACTTTC.

This chain connects TRBV3-1 (or the pseudogene TRBV3-2) to TRBJ2-7, with D perhaps matching TRBD2 (5 bases). Trimming cost V 4 bases and J 3 bases, with 10 bases left between them. CDR1 and CDR2 from the germline V gene are LGHDT and YNNKEL (reference sequence). The CDR3 contains 13 residues. DNA of the CDR3: TGTGCCAGCAGCCGCCGTGGAGGCTACGAGCAGTACTTC. The encoded protein is CASSRRGGYEQYF.

Written as DNA, the CDR3 is TGTGCCAGCAGCCGACGGACTAGCGGGAGTCTCACGGGGCAGTTCTTC. Translating gives CASSRRTSGSLTGQFF. The chain links TRBV7-9 to TRBJ2-1; 13 bases line up with TRBD2. CDR1 is SEHNR, CDR2 FQNEAQ, per germline (reference sequence). Trimming cost V 5 bases and J 12 bases; bases outside gene matches: 13. The CDR3 is 16 amino acids.

The gene calls are TRBV4-2 and TRBJ2-5; 10 nucleotides match TRBD2. The CDR3 has 15 residues. Germline values: CDR1 LGHNA, CDR2 YNFKEQ. Trimming at V came to 2 bases and at J to 3 bases, leaving 3 bases not matched to a gene. Here the CDR3 reads CASSQRAGGEETQYF. The CDR3 coding sequence is TGTGCCAGCAGCCAACGAGCGGGAGGGGAAGAGACCCAGTACTTC.

The chain is built from TRBV28 and TRBJ2-1; no firm D call. The germline CDR1 and CDR2 sequences are MDHEN and SYDVKM. V was shortened by 3 bases and J by 6 bases, with 12 bases between the two germline ends. The length of the CDR3 is 14 residues. The CDR3, as DNA: TGTGCCAGCAGTTTTCGTCGACTGGGCAATGAGCAGTTCTTC. This translates into CASSFRRLGNEQFF.

This clone was detected only a few times. This rearrangement joins TRBV30 to TRBJ2-1, with no clear D. There are 12 residues in the CDR3. Trimming stripped 3 bases from V and 6 bases from J, with 9 bases between. The germline CDR1 and CDR2 sequences are GTSNPN and SVGIG (reference sequence). CDR3 loop: CAWRRTGNEQFF. In nucleotides, the CDR3 is TGTGCCTGGAGGCGAACTGGCAATGAGCAGTTCTTC.

The rearrangement uses TRBV5-1 and TRBJ1-1, with D possibly matching TRBD1 (5 bases). The length of the CDR3 is 15 residues. Per germline, CDR1 SGHRS and CDR2 YFSETQ. V shed 0 bases and J shed 4 bases, with 13 bases lying between them. CDR3 sequence: CASSLAGGMGTEAFF. In DNA form, the CDR3 reads TGCGCCAGCAGCTTGGCGGGGGGTATGGGCACTGAAGCTTTCTTT.

The gene calls are TRBV11-2 and TRBJ2-3; D is unresolved. V dropped 6 bases and J dropped 1 base, with 8 bases sitting between them. This CDR3 is built from 13 residues. CDR1 is SGHAT and CDR2 is FQNNGV in the germline V gene. The CDR3 sequence is CASSRSGTDTQYF. The CDR3 nucleotides read TGTGCCAGCAGTCGGAGCGGCACAGATACGCAGTATTTT. The whole variable domain, remainder taken from reference TRBV11-2 and TRBJ2-3, is EAGVAQSPRYKIIEKRQSVAFWCNPISGHATLYWYQQILGQGPKLLIQFQNNGVVDDSQLPKDRFSAERLKGVDSTLKIQPAKLEDSAVYLCASSRSGTDTQYFGPGTRLTVL.

The chain has TRBV5-4 and TRBJ2-5; TRBD2 is a possible D gene (7 bases). In germline, CDR1 is SGHNT, CDR2 YYREEE (reference sequence). Trimming removed 2 bases at V and 4 bases at J, with 15 bases between. This CDR3 spans 15 amino acids. This CDR3 is CASSLGTRGAETQYF. As DNA, the CDR3 is TGTGCCAGCAGCTTAGGGACCCGGGGGGCAGAGACCCAGTACTTC. Full variable domain (outside the CDR3, taken from reference TRBV5-4 and TRBJ2-5): ETGVTQSPTHLIKTRGQQVTLRCSSQSGHNTVSWYQQALGQGPQFIFQYYREEENGRGNFPPRFSGLQFPNYSSELNVNALELDDSALYLCASSLGTRGAETQYFGPGTRLLVL.

The rearrangement links TRBV29-1 to TRBJ1-5; the D is unclear. The length of the CDR3 is 16 residues. V lost 5 bases, J lost 0 bases, and 17 bases lay in between. Looked up from germline, CDR1 is SQVTM and CDR2 is ANQGSEA. The CDR3 reads CSVRVGGGDSNQPQHF. The CDR3 DNA is TGCAGCGTTCGGGTGGGAGGCGGCGATAGCAATCAGCCCCAGCATTTT.

The chain recombines TRBV7-9 with TRBJ1-2; possibly TRBD1 for D (6 bases). Germline V gene sequence: CDR1 SEHNR, CDR2 FQNEAQ (reference sequence). V lost 5 bases and J lost 2, with 18 bases in between. The length of the CDR3 is 16 residues. CDR3 amino acids: CASSPNILDRNYGYTF. CDR3 sequence (DNA): TGTGCCAGCAGCCCTAATATTTTGGACAGAAACTATGGCTACACCTTC.

This chain joins TRBV5-1 and TRBJ2-7; TRBD1 matches at 8 bases. The CDR3 contains 15 residues. Unmatched junction bases numbered 10, after V lost 3 bases and J lost 5 bases. The germline V gene encodes CDR1 SGHRS and CDR2 YFSETQ. The DNA of the CDR3 is TGCGCCAGCAGCTCTGAGGGACAGGTTTTCCACGAGCAGTACTTC. The encoded protein is CASSSEGQVFHEQYF.

This chain connects TRBV6-5 to TRBJ1-2, with 7 bases identical to TRBD1. With 8 bases clipped from V and 5 bases from J, the junction kept 8 bases outside the gene matches. Looked up from germline, CDR1 is MNHEY and CDR2 is SVGAGI. The CDR3 sequence is 13 residues long. The CDR3 coding sequence is TGTGCCAGCGGCTTCAGACAGGGTTATGGCTACACCTTC. This gives the protein CASGFRQGYGYTF.

The rearrangement uses TRBV5-1 and TRBJ2-7; the D gene is possibly TRBD2 (6 bases). Trimming stripped 0 bases from V and 3 bases from J, with 7 bases between. Germline V gene data show CDR1 as SGHRS and CDR2 as YFSETQ. The CDR3 contains 13 residues. The CDR3 nucleotides are TGCGCCAGCAGCTTGGTCGGGGGCTACGAGCAGTACTTC. Residues: CASSLVGGYEQYF.

The CDR3 loop reads CASSLPGGQETQYF. The CDR3 DNA follows: TGTGCCAGCAGCTTACCAGGGGGGCAAGAGACCCAGTACTTC. J is TRBJ2-5 and V is TRBV5-4, with a tentative D call TRBD1 (7 bases). Germline-derived CDR1 and CDR2 are SGHNT and YYREEE (reference sequence). The V gene lost 2 bases and the J gene lost 2 bases, with 10 bases spanning the gap. The CDR3 runs to 14 residues.

The chain carries TRBV28 and TRBJ1-1, with D perhaps matching TRBD1 (6 bases). The CDR3 extends over 13 amino acids. CDR1 and CDR2 from the germline V gene are MDHEN and SYDVKM. V lost 5 bases and J 1 base, leaving 8 bases between the germline ends. For the CDR3, the DNA is TGTGCCAGCAGTCGGACAGAGAACACTGAAGCTTTCTTT. Its translation: CASSRTENTEAFF.

This clone appeared once. The rearrangement uses TRBV6-1 and TRBJ1-5; 8 positions agree with TRBD1. The V segment lost 4 bases and the J segment 6 bases; nucleotides outside the gene matches: 17. In germline, CDR1 is MNHNS, CDR2 SASEGT. This CDR3 spans 18 amino acids. In DNA form, the CDR3 reads TGTGCCAGCAGTGGAGCCCCCGACAGGGGCAGTTTAAGTCAGCCCCAGCATTTT. Its protein is CASSGAPDRGSLSQPQHF.

The chain combines TRBV21-1 with TRBJ1-5; the D call of TRBD1 is as the table states it, not checked on the DNA. TRBV21-1 is annotated as a pseudogene. The CDR3 has 13 amino acids. This CDR3 is CASSNGTDQPQHF. CDR3 DNA sequence: TGTGCCAGCAGCAATGGGACAGATCAGCCCCAGCATTTT.

This chain uses TRBV5-1 with TRBJ2-7, with D unresolved. Deletions cut 2 bases from V and 6 bases from J, with 18 bases between. CDR3 length equals 15 residues. Germline V lookup: CDR1 SGHRS, CDR2 YFSETQ. The CDR3 region is CASSFQDSRRREQYF. DNA for the CDR3: TGCGCCAGCAGCTTTCAAGACTCTCGCCGCCGCGAGCAGTACTTC.

This clone was counted once. The chain has TRBV9 and TRBJ1-2; weak D call: TRBD1 (6 bases). Deletions cut 3 bases from V and 4 bases from J, with 16 bases between. The CDR3 totals 15 residues. Germline loops: CDR1 SGDLS, CDR2 YYNGEE. In DNA, the CDR3 is TGTGCCAGCAGCGCCTGGGGGGGCGAAATCTATGGCTACACCTTC. Its translation is CASSAWGGEIYGYTF.

V and J are TRBV2 and TRBJ2-7; maybe TRBD2 (5 bases). V was cut by 2 bases and J by 5 bases, with 13 bases left in between. In germline, CDR1 is SNHLY, CDR2 FYNNEI. This CDR3 region has 14 residues. CDR3 region: CASSEFGVEDEQYF. The CDR3 nucleotides read TGTGCCAGCAGTGAATTCGGGGTCGAGGACGAGCAGTACTTC.

The gene calls are TRBV13 and TRBJ1-6; TRBD1 is a possible D gene (6 bases). The germline gives CDR1 PRHDT, CDR2 FYEKMQ (reference sequence). With 3 bases removed from V and 9 bases from J, the gap between germline ends came to 12 bases. This CDR3 comprises 14 residues. CDR3 sequence: CASSFTGSGSPLHF. CDR3 sequence (DNA): TGTGCCAGCAGCTTTACAGGGTCGGGTTCACCCCTCCACTTT.

V usage is TRBV6-5 and J usage is TRBJ2-7; a possible D gene is TRBD2 (5 bases). The germline V gene encodes CDR1 MNHEY and CDR2 SVGAGI. The CDR3 length is 13 residues. V lost 9 bases to trimming and J lost 3 bases, with 15 bases between them. CDR3 sequence (DNA): TGTGCCAGTACGGGTGGACTGCTCTACGAGCAGTACTTC. This gives the protein CASTGGLLYEQYF.

V usage is TRBV29-1 and J usage is TRBJ2-6; 8 bases are shared with TRBD1. Germline CDR1 is SQVTM and CDR2 is ANQGSEA. Losses at the gene ends were 4 bases for V and 4 bases for J; bases not matched to a gene: 9. This CDR3 comprises 16 residues. This chain's CDR3 is CSVGAGGAGGANVLTF. In DNA, the CDR3 is TGCAGCGTTGGGGCAGGGGGCGCGGGAGGGGCCAACGTCCTGACTTTC. The full variable domain, completed using reference TRBV29-1 and TRBJ2-6, is SAVISQKPSRDICQRGTSLTIQCQVDSQVTMMFWYRQQPGQSLTLIATANQGSEATYESGFVIDKFPISRPNLTFSTLTVSNMSPEDSSIYLCSVGAGGAGGANVLTFGAGSRLTVL.

This chain joins TRBV27 and TRBJ2-7; TRBD1 might be the D (5 bases). Germline V CDR1 and CDR2: MNHEY, SMNVEV (reference sequence). The CDR3 consists of 13 residues. V gave up 3 bases and J gave up 4 bases, with 10 bases separating them. The CDR3 DNA is TGTGCCAGCAGTTTTTCAAGGGGATACGAGCAGTACTTC. Protein product: CASSFSRGYEQYF.

The V and J genes are TRBV30 and TRBJ2-3, with D possibly TRBD2 on 6 matching bases. This CDR3 has 13 residues. The V end was cut by 2 bases, the J end by 2 bases, with 8 bases between. The germline gives CDR1 GTSNPN, CDR2 SVGIG (reference sequence). The CDR3 DNA is TGTGCCTGGAGTAGCGGGCTCACAGATACGCAGTATTTT. Translation: CAWSSGLTDTQYF.

The rearrangement links TRBV6-6 to TRBJ1-1; D ambiguous. Per germline, CDR1 MNHNY and CDR2 SVGAGI (reference sequence). V lost 5 bases and J lost 5, with 18 bases in between. The CDR3 is 15 amino acids. CDR3 coding DNA: TGTGCCAGCAGTCGCCCCCCGGTCGGTAAAACTGAAGCTTTCTTT. As protein: CASSRPPVGKTEAFF.

The gene calls are TRBV24-1 and TRBJ2-5; D unclear. V was shortened by 7 bases and J by 0 bases, with 8 bases between the two germline ends. The germline V gene encodes CDR1 KGHDR and CDR2 SFDVKD. CDR3 size: 13 residues. The CDR3 is CATRRYYQETQYF. CDR3 nucleotide sequence: TGTGCCACCAGGCGCTATTACCAAGAGACCCAGTACTTC.